This passage covers 6 T cell receptor beta chains from one sample sequenced in a study of blood T cell repertoires in COVID-19. Clones were read by immunoSEQ multiplex PCR, and TCRdb kept only the in-frame ones, dropping some. The sample includes some 150,000 clones, over 70% of them seen just once. Sequences were obtained from peripheral blood. All receptors come from a man in his forties or fifties with active COVID-19.

CDR3 loop: CSASSTEAFF. The DNA of the CDR3 is TGCAGTGCGTCCAGCACTGAAGCTTTCTTT. The chain recombines TRBV20-1 with TRBJ1-1; D not certain. The germline V gene has CDR1 DFQATT and CDR2 SNEGSKA (reference sequence). The germline V and J ends were trimmed by 6 bases and 4 bases, with 6 bases remaining between them. The CDR3 is 10 amino acids.

V is TRBV7-8 and J is TRBJ1-1; D may be TRBD1 (6 bases). The CDR3 is made up of 15 amino acids. V was trimmed by 0 bases and J by 5 bases, leaving 13 bases between them. Germline CDR1 is SGHVS and CDR2 is FQNEAQ. CDR3 sequence (DNA): TGTGCCAGCAGCTTAGCTGGCAGGGGAGAAACTGAAGCTTTCTTT. Encoded protein: CASSLAGRGETEAFF. The complete variable domain, with remaining parts taken from reference TRBV7-8 and TRBJ1-1, reads GAGVSQSPRYKVAKRGQDVALRCDPISGHVSLFWYQQALGQGPEFLTYFQNEAQLDKSGLPSDRFFAERPEGSVSTLKIQRTQQEDSAVYLCASSLAGRGETEAFFGQGTRLTVV.

The chain couples TRBV2 to TRBJ2-2; tentative D call: TRBD1 (5 bases). CDR1 and CDR2 from the germline V gene are SNHLY and FYNNEI. Trimming stripped 7 bases from V and 1 base from J, with 16 bases between. This CDR3 contains 16 residues. The CDR3: CASNPQGPGNTGELFF. CDR3 in DNA: TGTGCCAGCAACCCGCAGGGCCCAGGGAACACCGGGGAGCTGTTTTTT.

This clone was detected a few times. Other DNA sequences within the sample encode an identical CDR3. This rearrangement joins TRBV9 to TRBJ1-1; 8 positions match TRBD1. With 3 bases clipped from V and 2 bases from J, the junction kept 3 bases outside the gene matches. Germline assignment: CDR1 SGDLS and CDR2 YYNGEE. The CDR3 has 14 amino acids. For the CDR3, the DNA is TGTGCCAGCAGCGGAGGGACAGGTAACACTGAAGCTTTCTTT. As protein: CASSGGTGNTEAFF.

This clone was found once. The DNA of the CDR3 is TGCAGCGTTGGAAGTAACCAGGCGGGTTATGGCTACACCTTC. Translating it yields CSVGSNQAGYGYTF. V gene TRBV29-1 combines with J gene TRBJ1-2; D remains unclear. V lost 4 bases to trimming and J lost 5 bases, with 17 bases between them. The CDR3 length is 14 residues. Germline V gene data show CDR1 as SQVTM and CDR2 as ANQGSEA.

The chain links TRBV11-2 to TRBJ2-3; no clear D. The CDR3 loop spans 12 amino acids. V was shortened by 5 bases and J by 0 bases, with 3 bases between the two germline ends. Germline-derived CDR1 and CDR2 are SGHAT and FQNNGV. CDR3 nucleotides: TGTGCCAGCAGCGAGAGCACAGATACGCAGTATTTT. This encodes CASSESTDTQYF. The full variable domain, in which reference TRBV11-2 and TRBJ2-3 provide the parts outside the CDR3, is EAGVAQSPRYKIIEKRQSVAFWCNPISGHATLYWYQQILGQGPKLLIQFQNNGVVDDSQLPKDRFSAERLKGVDSTLKIQPAKLEDSAVYLCASSESTDTQYFGPGTRLTVL.